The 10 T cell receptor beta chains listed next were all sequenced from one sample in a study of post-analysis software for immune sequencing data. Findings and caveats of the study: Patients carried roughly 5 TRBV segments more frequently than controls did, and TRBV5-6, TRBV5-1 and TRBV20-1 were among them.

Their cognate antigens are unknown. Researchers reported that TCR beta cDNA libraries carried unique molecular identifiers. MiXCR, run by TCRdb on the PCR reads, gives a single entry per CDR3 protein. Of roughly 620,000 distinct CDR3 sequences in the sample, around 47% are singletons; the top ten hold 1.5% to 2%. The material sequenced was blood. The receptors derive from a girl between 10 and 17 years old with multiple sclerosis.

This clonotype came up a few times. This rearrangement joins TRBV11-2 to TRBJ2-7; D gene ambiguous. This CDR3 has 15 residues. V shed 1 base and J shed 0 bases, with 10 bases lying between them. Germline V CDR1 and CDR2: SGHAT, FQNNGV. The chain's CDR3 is CASSLAPGPSYEQYF. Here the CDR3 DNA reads TGTGCCAGCAGCTTAGCCCCGGGCCCCTCCTACGAGCAGTACTTC. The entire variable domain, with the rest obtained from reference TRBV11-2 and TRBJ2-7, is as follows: EAGVAQSPRYKIIEKRQSVAFWCNPISGHATLYWYQQILGQGPKLLIQFQNNGVVDDSQLPKDRFSAERLKGVDSTLKIQPAKLEDSAVYLCASSLAPGPSYEQYFGPGTRLTVT.

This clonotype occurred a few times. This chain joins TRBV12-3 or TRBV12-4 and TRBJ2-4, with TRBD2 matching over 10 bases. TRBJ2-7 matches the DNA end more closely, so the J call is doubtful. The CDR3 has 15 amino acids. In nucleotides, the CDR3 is TGTGCCAGCAGTTATGGAACTAGCGGGGCCTACGAGCAGTACTTC. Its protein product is CASSYGTSGAYEQYF.

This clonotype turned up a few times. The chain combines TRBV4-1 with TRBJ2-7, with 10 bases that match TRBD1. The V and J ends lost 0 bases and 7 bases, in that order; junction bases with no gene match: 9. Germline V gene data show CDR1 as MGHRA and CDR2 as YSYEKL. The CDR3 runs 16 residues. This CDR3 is CASSQEFGTGAGEQYF. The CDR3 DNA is TGCGCCAGCAGCCAAGAGTTCGGGACAGGGGCCGGGGAGCAGTACTTC.

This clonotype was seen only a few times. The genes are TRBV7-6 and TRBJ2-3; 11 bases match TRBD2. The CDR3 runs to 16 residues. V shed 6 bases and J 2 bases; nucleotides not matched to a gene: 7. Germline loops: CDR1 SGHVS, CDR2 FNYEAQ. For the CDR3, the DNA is TGTGCCAGCAGTTTGGGACTAGCGGTTACCACAGATACGCAGTATTTT. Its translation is CASSLGLAVTTDTQYF.

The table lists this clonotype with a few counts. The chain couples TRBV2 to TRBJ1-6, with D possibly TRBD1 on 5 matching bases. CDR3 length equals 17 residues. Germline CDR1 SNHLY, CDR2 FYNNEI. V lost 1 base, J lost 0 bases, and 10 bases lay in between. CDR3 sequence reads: CASSEGRGSSYNSPLHF. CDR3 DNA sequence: TGTGCCAGCAGTGAAGGTCGGGGGAGCTCCTATAATTCACCCCTCCACTTT.

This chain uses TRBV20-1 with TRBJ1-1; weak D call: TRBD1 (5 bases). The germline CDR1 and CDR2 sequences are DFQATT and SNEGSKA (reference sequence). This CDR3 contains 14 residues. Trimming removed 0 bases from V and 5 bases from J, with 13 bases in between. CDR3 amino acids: CSARDLTEGTEAFF. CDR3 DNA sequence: TGCAGTGCTAGAGATCTGACAGAGGGTACTGAAGCTTTCTTT.

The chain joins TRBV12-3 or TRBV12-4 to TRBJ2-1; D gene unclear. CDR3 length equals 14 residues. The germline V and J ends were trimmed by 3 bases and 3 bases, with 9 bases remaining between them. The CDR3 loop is CASSFGLFYNEQFF. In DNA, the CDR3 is TGTGCCAGCAGTTTTGGCCTATTCTACAATGAGCAGTTCTTC.

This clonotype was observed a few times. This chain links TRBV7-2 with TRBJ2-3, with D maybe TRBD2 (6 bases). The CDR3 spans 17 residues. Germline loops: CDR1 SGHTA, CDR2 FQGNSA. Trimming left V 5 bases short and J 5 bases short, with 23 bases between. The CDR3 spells CASSLGWGEESIDTQYF. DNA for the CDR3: TGTGCCAGCAGCCTAGGGTGGGGGGAAGAAAGTATAGATACGCAGTATTTT.

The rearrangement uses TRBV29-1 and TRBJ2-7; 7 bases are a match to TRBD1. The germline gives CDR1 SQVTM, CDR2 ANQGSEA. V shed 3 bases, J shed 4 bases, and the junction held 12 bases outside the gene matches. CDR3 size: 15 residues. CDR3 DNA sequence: TGCAGCGTTGAGTACCCCGGGACAGAAATGTACGAGCAGTACTTC. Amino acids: CSVEYPGTEMYEQYF.

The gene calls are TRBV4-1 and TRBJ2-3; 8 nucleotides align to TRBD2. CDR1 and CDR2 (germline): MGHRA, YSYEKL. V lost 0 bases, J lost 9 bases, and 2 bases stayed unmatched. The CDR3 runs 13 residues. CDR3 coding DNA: TGCGCCAGCAGCCAAGATGCGGGAGGCACGCAGTATTTT. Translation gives CASSQDAGGTQYF.